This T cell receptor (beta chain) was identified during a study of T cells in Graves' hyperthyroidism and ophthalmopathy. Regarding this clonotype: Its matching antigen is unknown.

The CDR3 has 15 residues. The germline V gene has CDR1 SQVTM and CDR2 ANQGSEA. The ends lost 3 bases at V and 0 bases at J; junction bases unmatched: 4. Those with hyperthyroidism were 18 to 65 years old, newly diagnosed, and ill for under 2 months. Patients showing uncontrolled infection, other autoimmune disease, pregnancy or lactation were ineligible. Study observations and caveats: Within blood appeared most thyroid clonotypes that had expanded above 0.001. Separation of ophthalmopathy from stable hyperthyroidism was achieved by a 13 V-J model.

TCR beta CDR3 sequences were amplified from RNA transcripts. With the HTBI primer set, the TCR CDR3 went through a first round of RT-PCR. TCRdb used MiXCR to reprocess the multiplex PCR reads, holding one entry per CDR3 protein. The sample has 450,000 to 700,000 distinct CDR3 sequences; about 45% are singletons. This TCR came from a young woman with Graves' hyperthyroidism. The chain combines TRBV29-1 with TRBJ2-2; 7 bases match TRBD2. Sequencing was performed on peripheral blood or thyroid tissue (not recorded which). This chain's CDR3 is CSVELAVANTGELFF. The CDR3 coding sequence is TGCAGCGTTGAGCTAGCGGTCGCGAACACCGGGGAGCTGTTTTTT.